The rows below give T cell receptor beta chains drawn from one sample of a study of cytomegalovirus exposure and HLA in healthy donors. Repertoires were generated with immunoSEQ multiplex PCR, while TCRdb's copy carries only in-frame clones and drops some. Its listing shows 200,000 to 250,000 clones. Sample: PBMCs. The receptors stem from a girl aged 2-10 years in good health and CMV-seropositive. Each CDR3 is given with its conserved first and last residue. A D gene is named only where the DNA matches it firmly.

j_gene | v_gene | d_gene | CDR3nt | CDR3aa
TRBJ2-5 | TRBV9 | TRBD2 | TGTGCCAGCAGCGGACTAGCGGGAGAGACCCAGTACTTC | CASSGLAGETQYF
TRBJ1-3 | TRBV2 | TRBD1 | TGTGCCAGCAGTCGGGACAGGGGATTCTCTGGAAACACCATATATTTT | CASSRDRGFSGNTIYF
TRBJ1-1 | TRBV11-2 | TRBD1 | TGTGCCAGCAGAGGGACAGGGGTAGGGCACACTGAAGCTTTCTTT | CASRGTGVGHTEAFF
TRBJ1-2 | TRBV25-1 | TRBD1 | TGTGCCAGCAGTGGAGGACAGGGCCATGGCTACACCTTC | CASSGGQGHGYTF
TRBJ1-1 | TRBV7-2 | . | TGTGCCAGCAGCCCCTCTGTTGGGGTTTGGCACACAGGGGCTTTCTTT | CASSPSVGVWHTGAFF
TRBJ2-1 | TRBV7-2 | . | TGTGCCAGCAGCGTCCCTTCCTACAATGAGCAGTTCTTC | CASSVPSYNEQFF
TRBJ1-2 | TRBV4-2 | . | TGTGCCAGCAGCCAAGATCCTACAGGGAGACAGGTGTCCTATGGCTACACCTTC | CASSQDPTGRQVSYGYTF
TRBJ2-5 | TRBV7-3 | . | TGTGCCAGCAGCTTAGGGGGCCAAGGAACAGGGCGGGAGACCCAGTACTTC | CASSLGGQGTGRETQYF
TRBJ2-7 | TRBV6-1 | . | TGTGCCAGCGCGGGGCAAAGGGGGGGACGAGACGAGCAGTACTTC | CASAGQRGGRDEQYF
TRBJ1-1 | TRBV4-2 | TRBD1 | TGTGCCAGCAGCCAAGTGTTTGGGACAGGGGGTAGTGAGGTAGCTTTCTTT | CASSQVFGTGGSEVAFF
TRBJ2-4 | TRBV5-6 | TRBD2 | TGTGCCAGCAGCTTGCCAGGTCGGCGGGAGCAGGTCAAAAACATTCAGTACTTC | CASSLPGRREQVKNIQYF
TRBJ2-1 | TRBV5-6 | . | TGTGCCAGCAGCTCAGGGGCGAGCTCCTACAATGAGCAGTTCTTC | CASSSGASSYNEQFF
TRBJ2-7 | TRBV27 | TRBD2 | TGTGCCAGCAGTTTAGTAGCGGGAGAGATTTTCGAGCAGTACTTC | CASSLVAGEIFEQYF
TRBJ1-2 | TRBV19 | . | TGTGCCAGTTATTTCGGGCAGGGGCATGGCTACACCTTC | CASYFGQGHGYTF
TRBJ1-4 | TRBV18 | . | TGTGCCAGCTCACCGGGGCGGAGAACTGAAAAACTGTTTTTT | CASSPGRRTEKLFF
TRBJ2-7 | TRBV19 | . | TGTGCCAGTAGTATAGACAGGGACTACGAGCAGTACTTC | CASSIDRDYEQYF
TRBJ2-3 | TRBV29-1 | TRBD2 | TGCAGCGTTGCCAGACTAGCGGGAGGGCCGGATACGCAGTATTTT | CSVARLAGGPDTQYF
TRBJ1-1 | TRBV19 | . | TGTGCCAGTAGCTCCGCGGGTTTCACTGAAGCTTTCTTT | CASSSAGFTEAFF
TRBJ2-1 | TRBV23-1 | . | TGCGCCAGCAGTCAACCCCAGGGTTACAGTGAGCAGTTCTTC | CASSQPQGYSEQFF
TRBJ1-2 | TRBV5-1 | . | TGCGCCAGCAGCTTGATATCAGGCTCCTATGGCTACACCTTC | CASSLISGSYGYTF
TRBJ2-7 | TRBV7-2 | . | TGTGCCAGCAGCTTTCAGGGCACCGCTGGCGAGCAGTACTTC | CASSFQGTAGEQYF
TRBJ2-7 | TRBV2 | . | TGTGCCAGCAGTGAACAGATTGTAGCGGCCTACGAGCAGTACTTC | CASSEQIVAAYEQYF
TRBJ1-5 | TRBV27 | TRBD1 | TGTGCCAGCAGGACAGGGTCTCAGCCCCAGCATTTT | CASRTGSQPQHF
TRBJ2-2 | TRBV2 | . | TGTGCCAGCAGTCCTCAGGGGACCGGGGAGCTGTTTTTT | CASSPQGTGELFF
TRBJ2-7 | TRBV7-9 | TRBD2 | TGTGCCAGCAGCTCTCAAGCGGGAAGGTACGAGCAGTACTTC | CASSSQAGRYEQYF
TRBJ2-2 | TRBV27 | TRBD1 | TGTGCCAGCAAGGGACAGGCGAACACCGGGGAGCTGTTTTTT | CASKGQANTGELFF
TRBJ1-1 | TRBV6-1 | TRBD1 | TGTGCCAGCAGTGAAGCTCCGACAGGGATGAACACTGAAGCTTTCTTT | CASSEAPTGMNTEAFF
TRBJ2-5 | TRBV27 | . | TGTGCCAGCAGATACGGGGAGACCCAGTACTTC | CASRYGETQYF
TRBJ2-3 | TRBV28 | TRBD2 | TGTGCCAGCAGTTTGGAGGAAGCGGGGCCTAGCACAGATACGCAGTATTTT | CASSLEEAGPSTDTQYF
TRBJ1-2 | TRBV28 | TRBD1 | TGTGCCAGTACGACAGGGTTGGGGTATGGCTACACCTTC | CASTTGLGYGYTF
TRBJ2-7 | TRBV4-1 | . | TGCGCCAGCAGCCAAGAGGGCAGGGACGAGCAGTACTTC | CASSQEGRDEQYF
TRBJ2-1 | TRBV5-4 | . | TGTGCCAGCAGCGACCCCGGGGAATCCTACAATGAGCAGTTCTTC | CASSDPGESYNEQFF
TRBJ1-5 | TRBV27 | TRBD1 | TGTGCCAGCAGTCCAAACATGGACAGGGGCCAGCCCCAGCATTTT | CASSPNMDRGQPQHF
TRBJ2-5 | TRBV10-3 | TRBD1 | TGTGCCATCAGAGGACAGGGCGAAGAGACCCAGTACTTC | CAIRGQGEETQYF
TRBJ2-6 | TRBV5-1 | . | TGCGCCAGTCAATGGGGGGTTGTTGAGGGACCCCCTGGGGCCAACGTCCTGACTTTC | CASQWGVVEGPPGANVLTF